A selection of T cell receptor beta chains follows, all from one sample in a study of blood T cells in healthy people across ages. TCRdb re-derived calls from the 5' RACE reads in MiXCR, one entry per CDR3 protein. The sample has about 1.7 million distinct CDR3 sequences, about 30% seen once. The sequencing input was blood. These receptors were collected from a woman aged 25 to 39 in good health. CDR3s include the opening cysteine and the closing phenylalanine or tryptophan. D genes are given only for firm matches. Clone size is given for some rows only: seen once, a few or many times, or a class if the clone is expanded.

v_gene	j_gene	d_gene	abundance	CDR3nt	CDR3aa
TRBV11-2	TRBJ2-7	TRBD2	few	TGTGCCAGCAGCTTACGGAAGGGTCCGCGGACTAGCCCCTACAATGAGCAGTACTTC	CASSLRKGPRTSPYNEQYF
TRBV12-3/TRBV12-4	TRBJ2-3	TRBD2	many	TGTGCCAGTTCCTCCGGGACTAGCGGCGGTAGCACAGATACGCAGTATTTT	CASSSGTSGGSTDTQYF
TRBV6-1	TRBJ2-7	-	few	TGTGCCAGCAGTGAATCGACCGCCTACGAGCAGTACTTC	CASSESTAYEQYF
TRBV4-3	TRBJ2-7	-	-	TGCGCCAGCAGCCAAGAGGCGGTGGGCAGGGACTACGAGCAGTACTTC	CASSQEAVGRDYEQYF
TRBV20-1	TRBJ2-6	-	few	TGCAGTGCTAGTCGGGGGCCTGGGGCCAACGTCCTGACTTTC	CSASRGPGANVLTF
TRBV5-1	TRBJ2-4	-	-	TGCGCCGGCAGCTTGGGAATAGGGGCCAGAAACATTCAGTACTTC	CAGSLGIGARNIQYF
TRBV6-2/TRBV6-3	TRBJ2-2	-	-	TGTGCCAGCAGTACCCGAACCCCCGGGGAGCTGTTTTTT	CASSTRTPGELFF
TRBV27	TRBJ2-7	TRBD1	-	TGTGCCAGCAGTTTATCGCCAGGGGGTCTTATGAGAGGCTACGAGCAGTACTTC	CASSLSPGGLMRGYEQYF
TRBV7-9	TRBJ2-7	TRBD2	few	TGTGCCAGCAGCTTAGTTAGCGGGGGTGTCGAGCAGTACTTC	CASSLVSGGVEQYF
TRBV7-3	TRBJ2-1	TRBD2	-	TGTGCCAGCAGCTTAATAGGGCGGGGGGCGCGAGGAGAGCAGTTCTTC	CASSLIGRGARGEQFF
TRBV12-3/TRBV12-4	TRBJ2-5	TRBD1	few	TGTGCCAGCAGTTCGTACGACGGGGACAGGGGGCTACAAGAGACCCAGTACTTC	CASSSYDGDRGLQETQYF
TRBV24-1	TRBJ2-1	-	few	TGTGCCACCAGTGATTCCCGACTAGAGTGGAATGAGCAGTTCTTC	CATSDSRLEWNEQFF
TRBV29-1	TRBJ2-5	-	many	TGCAGCGTTCCTCGAGGGGCGACCCAGCAGTACTTC	CSVPRGATQQYF
TRBV11-2	TRBJ1-1	-	few	TGTGCCAGCAGCCAACTTACAACCCCAAACACTGAAGCTTTCTTT	CASSQLTTPNTEAFF
TRBV7-9	TRBJ2-1	TRBD2	once	TGTGCCAGCAGCCGGGGACTAGCGGGAGGTGCCAGTGAGCAGTTCTTC	CASSRGLAGGASEQFF
TRBV25-1	TRBJ1-1	-	many	TGTGCCAGCAGTCCAAACCGGGGCAGCACTGAAGCTTTCTTT	CASSPNRGSTEAFF
TRBV28	TRBJ2-3	TRBD2	-	TGTGCCAGCAGTTTGGGAGGGGTCAAAGGCTCGCAGTATTTT	CASSLGGVKGSQYF
TRBV20-1	TRBJ2-7	-	many	TGCAGTGCTAGAGATCTCACTGGACAAGATGGGCGAGAGCAGTACTTC	CSARDLTGQDGREQYF
TRBV12-3/TRBV12-4	TRBJ1-2	-	few	TGTGCCAGCAGTTCAATGGGGTGGGGCTACACCTTC	CASSSMGWGYTF
TRBV7-6	TRBJ2-1	-	-	TGTGCCAGCAGCCCCACCCGCGGGATTGAGCAGTTCTTC	CASSPTRGIEQFF
TRBV7-9	TRBJ1-2	-	many	TGTGCCAGCAGCTTTAGTCAGGCGGGCTATGGCTACACCTTC	CASSFSQAGYGYTF
TRBV20-1	TRBJ2-3	TRBD2	few	TGCAGTGCTAGAGGTAGCCGTAGCGGGAAAACAGATACGCAGTATTTT	CSARGSRSGKTDTQYF
TRBV7-9	TRBJ2-1	TRBD2	few	TGTGCCAGCAGCTTACCCGGGGGACTAGCGGGGTTCAATGAGCAGTTCTTC	CASSLPGGLAGFNEQFF
TRBV5-6	TRBJ2-6	-	few	TGTGCCAGCAGCTTGCGACAGAAGGGCCGCTCTGGGGCCAACGTCCTGACTTTC	CASSLRQKGRSGANVLTF
TRBV20-1	TRBJ2-7	TRBD2	-	TGCAGTGCTAGAGTCAAAGCGGGGGGCTTCGGCAAGCAGTACTTC	CSARVKAGGFGKQYF
TRBV7-9	TRBJ1-6	-	few	TGTGCCAGCAGCCCGGGTTGGGGCGACAGGCTTTTTAATTCACCCCTCCACTTT	CASSPGWGDRLFNSPLHF
TRBV4-1	TRBJ1-2	-	once	TGCGCCAGCAGCCAAGACTGGACGGGCACTGGAGGCTACACCTTC	CASSQDWTGTGGYTF
TRBV15	TRBJ2-3	-	-	TGTGCCACCAGCTTTACTGGACAGATCACAGATACGCAGTATTTT	CATSFTGQITDTQYF
TRBV11-2	TRBJ2-1	-	few	TGTGCCAGCAGCTTAGAGGGGACGATGAACCTTGAGCAGTTCTTC	CASSLEGTMNLEQFF
TRBV20-1	TRBJ2-7	-	once	TGCAGTGCTAGGTCCATCCAGGACGGAAGCTCCTACGAGCAGTACTTC	CSARSIQDGSSYEQYF
TRBV4-1	TRBJ2-7	-	many	TGCGCCAGCAGCCAAGTGCAGGGAGTCTACGAGCAGTACTTC	CASSQVQGVYEQYF
TRBV6-4	TRBJ1-6	-	-	TGTGCCAGCAGTGTTTTTAGACTGATGGGGGACCATGATTCACCCCTCCACTTT	CASSVFRLMGDHDSPLHF
TRBV14	TRBJ1-2	TRBD1	many	TGTGCCAGCAGCCACTCCGGGACAGGGGAAGTTGTCAACTATGGCTACACCTTC	CASSHSGTGEVVNYGYTF
TRBV10-1	TRBJ2-2	-	-	TGCGCCAGCAGTGAGTCGGGGGGTAGGGGCACCGGGGAGCTGTTTTTT	CASSESGGRGTGELFF
TRBV7-2	TRBJ2-1	TRBD2	many	TGTGCCAGCAGCTCCGGGACTAGCGGGAGGTTCCCCTACAATGAGCAGTTCTTC	CASSSGTSGRFPYNEQFF
TRBV7-7	TRBJ2-2	-	few	TGTGCCAGCAGCCCCTACAGGGATGGCGGGGAGCTGTTTTTT	CASSPYRDGGELFF
TRBV7-6	TRBJ1-1	-	-	TGTGCCACGGGGGCGAACACTGAAGCTTTCTTT	CATGANTEAFF
TRBV10-3	TRBJ2-1	-	few	TGTGCCACGGGCTCAGGGTTGGATGAGCAGTTCTTC	CATGSGLDEQFF
TRBV14	TRBJ2-5	TRBD2	few	TGTGCCAGCAGCCAAACAGGACTAGTCCTCGAGACCCAGTACTTC	CASSQTGLVLETQYF
TRBV7-2	TRBJ2-1	-	-	TGTGCCAGCAGCTTAATCAGCTTGGTCGATGAGCAGTTCTTC	CASSLISLVDEQFF
TRBV2	TRBJ2-1	-	-	TGTGCCAGCGTACGGGAGAGGGTGGATGAGCAGTTCTTC	CASVRERVDEQFF
TRBV5-1	TRBJ2-4	-	few	TGCGCCAGCAGCTTGGCGGGCGGAGGGTTAACCCTAGCCAAAAACATTCAGTACTTC	CASSLAGGGLTLAKNIQYF
TRBV3-1	TRBJ2-5	TRBD2	few	TGTGCCAGCAGCCAAGAGGGGGGGTTGGAGACCCAGTACTTC	CASSQEGGLETQYF
TRBV6-2/TRBV6-3	TRBJ1-1	TRBD1	-	TGTGCCAGCAGTTACGGAGCCAGGGGGCCTGTTAGGGGCACTGAAGCTTTCTTT	CASSYGARGPVRGTEAFF
TRBV7-2	TRBJ2-2	-	-	TGTGCCAGCAGCATGAGCGGTTTGGCCGGGGAGCTGTTTTTT	CASSMSGLAGELFF
TRBV7-9	TRBJ2-5	-	-	TGTGCCAGCAGCTCCCAGGTGGGGGGACAGTTCCAAGAGACCCAGTACTTC	CASSSQVGGQFQETQYF
TRBV2	TRBJ2-5	-	many	TGTGCCAGCAGCACAGACAGGATTGAGACCCAGTACTTC	CASSTDRIETQYF
TRBV20-1	TRBJ1-1	-	-	TGCAGTGCCCAAAAAGGGCCAGCGAACACTGAAGCTTTCTTT	CSAQKGPANTEAFF
TRBV5-1	TRBJ2-6	-	few	TGCGCCAGCAGCCCGGGACTGTCGAATTCTGGGGCCAACGTCCTGACTTTC	CASSPGLSNSGANVLTF
TRBV12-3/TRBV12-4	TRBJ2-3	-	-	TGTGCCAGCAGAACGGCGGGGATCACAGATACGCAGTATTTT	CASRTAGITDTQYF
TRBV7-2	TRBJ2-3	-	many	TGTGCCAGCAGCTTAGACGGGTATAAGCAGTATTTT	CASSLDGYKQYF
TRBV10-3	TRBJ2-7	TRBD1	-	TGTGCCACTGGGACAGGGAACGAGCAGTACTTC	CATGTGNEQYF
TRBV7-2	TRBJ2-3	-	-	TGTGCCAGCAGCACCGGACAGCCTACTAGCACAGATACGCAGTATTTT	CASSTGQPTSTDTQYF
TRBV4-1	TRBJ2-3	TRBD2	-	TGCGCCAGCAGGCAGACTAGCGGGGGCACCTATACGCAGTATTTT	CASRQTSGGTYTQYF
TRBV29-1	TRBJ2-7	-	many	TGCAGCGTTGAAGATGAGGCTAGGGAATCCTACGAGCAGTACTTC	CSVEDEARESYEQYF